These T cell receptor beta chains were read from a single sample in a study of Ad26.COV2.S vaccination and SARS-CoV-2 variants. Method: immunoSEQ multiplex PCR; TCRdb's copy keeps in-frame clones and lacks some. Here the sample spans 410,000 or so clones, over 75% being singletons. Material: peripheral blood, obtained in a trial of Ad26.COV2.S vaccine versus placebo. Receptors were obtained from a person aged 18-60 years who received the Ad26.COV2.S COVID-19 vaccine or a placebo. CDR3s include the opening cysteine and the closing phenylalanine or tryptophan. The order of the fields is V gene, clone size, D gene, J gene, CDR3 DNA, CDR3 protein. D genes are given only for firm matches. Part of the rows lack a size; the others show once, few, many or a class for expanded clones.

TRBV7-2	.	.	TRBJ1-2	TGTGCCAGCAGCTTCGGCGAAGCCTATGGCTACACCTTC	CASSFGEAYGYTF
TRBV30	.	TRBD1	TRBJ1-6	TGTGCCTGGAGTCCGACAGGGCGAGGGAATTCACCCCTCCACTTT	CAWSPTGRGNSPLHF
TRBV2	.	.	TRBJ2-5	TGTGCCAGCAGCGGGACAAATCAAGAGACCCAGTACTTC	CASSGTNQETQYF
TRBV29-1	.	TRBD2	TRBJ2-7	TGCAGCGTTGAAGGGGCGGGAGGGGGAGAGCAGTACTTC	CSVEGAGGGEQYF
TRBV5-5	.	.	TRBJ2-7	TGTGCCAGCAGCTGGGCCTCCTACGAGCAGTACTTC	CASSWASYEQYF
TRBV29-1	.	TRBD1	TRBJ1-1	TGCAGCGTTGAAGTGGTCGGGACAGGGAAGCCAGCTTTCTTT	CSVEVVGTGKPAFF
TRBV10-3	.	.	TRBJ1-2	TGTGCCCTCCAACGGGCTTTTAACTATGGCTACACCTTC	CALQRAFNYGYTF
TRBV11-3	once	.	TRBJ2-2	TGTGCCAGCAGCTTAGTAGGCACCGGGGAGCTGTTTTTT	CASSLVGTGELFF
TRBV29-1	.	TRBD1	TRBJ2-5	TGCAGCGTTGAAGAGGGGGACAGGGGGTGGATAGAGACCCAGTACTTC	CSVEEGDRGWIETQYF
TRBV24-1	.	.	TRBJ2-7	TGTGCCACCAGTGACCTGGACCCCTACGAGCAGTACTTC	CATSDLDPYEQYF
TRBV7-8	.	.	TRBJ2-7	TGTGCCAGCAGCTTAGTAGACAGCCCTCCTGCGGGCGAGCAGTACTTC	CASSLVDSPPAGEQYF
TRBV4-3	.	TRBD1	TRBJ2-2	TGCGCCAGCAGCCTAGGGACAGGGAACACCGGGGAGCTGTTTTTT	CASSLGTGNTGELFF
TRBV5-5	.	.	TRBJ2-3	TGTGCCAGCAGCCCAACACCAGCGTCTACGCAGTATTTT	CASSPTPASTQYF
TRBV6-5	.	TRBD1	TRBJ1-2	TGTGCCAGCAGGAGGACAGGGGGTTATGGCTACACCTTC	CASRRTGGYGYTF
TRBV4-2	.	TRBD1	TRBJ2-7	TGTGCCAGCAGCCAAGATGGGACAGTCTCCTACGAGCAGTACTTC	CASSQDGTVSYEQYF
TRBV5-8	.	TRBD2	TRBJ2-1	TGTGCCAGCAGCCGTGTTGGACTAGCGTGGAATGAGCAGTTCTTC	CASSRVGLAWNEQFF
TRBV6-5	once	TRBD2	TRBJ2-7	TGTGCCAGCAGTTACTCAGGGGCGGGAGAAAGCGAGCAGTACTTC	CASSYSGAGESEQYF
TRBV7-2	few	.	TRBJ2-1	TGTGCCAGCAGTTCCGGGACCCGGCCCTCCCATGAGCAGTTCTTC	CASSSGTRPSHEQFF
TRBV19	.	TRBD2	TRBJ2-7	TGTGCCAGTAGCTATAATACGGGAGGGCCTGGCTCGACCGAGCAGTACTTC	CASSYNTGGPGSTEQYF
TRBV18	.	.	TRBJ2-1	TGTGCCAGCTCATCCGGGGGTGAGCAGTTCTTC	CASSSGGEQFF
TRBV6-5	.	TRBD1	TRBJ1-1	TGTGCCAGCAATAGGGGACAGGGGGCAAACACTGAAGCTTTCTTT	CASNRGQGANTEAFF
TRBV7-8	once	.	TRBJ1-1	TGTGCCAGCAGCTTCCAGGAGGGGACTGAAGCTTTCTTT	CASSFQEGTEAFF
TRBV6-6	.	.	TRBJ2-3	TGTGCCAGCAGTACGCGGACATATAGCACAGATACGCAGTATTTT	CASSTRTYSTDTQYF
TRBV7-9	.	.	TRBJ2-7	TGTGCCAGCAGCTTAGATTTACGGATTTACGAGCAGTACTTC	CASSLDLRIYEQYF
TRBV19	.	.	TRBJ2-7	TGTGCCAGCTCAGTCGGGGACTCCTACGAGCAGTACTTC	CASSVGDSYEQYF
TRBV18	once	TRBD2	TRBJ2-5	TGTGCCAGCTCACTTAGCGGGAGCTGGGAGACCCAGTACTTC	CASSLSGSWETQYF
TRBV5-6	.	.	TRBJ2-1	TGTGCCAGCAGCCGTAGACAACCCACCTACAATGAGCAGTTCTTC	CASSRRQPTYNEQFF
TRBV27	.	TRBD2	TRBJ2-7	TGTGCCAGCAGTTTCGGGGTAGCGGGTTCCTACGAGCAGTACTTC	CASSFGVAGSYEQYF
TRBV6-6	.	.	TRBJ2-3	TGTGCCAGCAGTCCGCTGGGGGATACGCAGTATTTT	CASSPLGDTQYF
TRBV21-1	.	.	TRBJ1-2	TGTGCCAGCAGCAAAAAAAAGGCAGGGATAGTGGGGACAAACTATGGCTACACCTTC	CASSKKKAGIVGTNYGYTF
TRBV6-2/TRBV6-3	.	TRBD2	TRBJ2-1	TGTGCCAGCAGTACCCCGGGACTATACAATGAGCAGTTCTTC	CASSTPGLYNEQFF
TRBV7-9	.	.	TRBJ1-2	TGTGCCAGCAGCGGTGGAACAGCACAGAAAATAAACTATGGCTACACCTTC	CASSGGTAQKINYGYTF
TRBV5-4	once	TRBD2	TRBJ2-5	TGTGCCAGCAGCTCGCCGGGGGGGTACCAAGAGACCCAGTACTTC	CASSSPGGYQETQYF
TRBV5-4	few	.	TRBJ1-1	TGTGCCAGCAGCTTGGAAGTCGGAACGAACACTGAAGCTTTCTTT	CASSLEVGTNTEAFF
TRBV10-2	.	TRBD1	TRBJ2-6	TGCGCCAGCAGCGCTCGACAGGGGGCGCCGAAAGGGGCCAACGTCCTGACTTTC	CASSARQGAPKGANVLTF
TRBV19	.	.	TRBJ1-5	TGTGCCAGTAGTAATTTGCTCGGCAGCCAGCATCAGCCCCAGCATTTT	CASSNLLGSQHQPQHF
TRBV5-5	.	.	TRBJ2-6	TGTGCCAGCAAGTCTACTTTCTCTGGGGCCAACGTCCTGACTTTC	CASKSTFSGANVLTF
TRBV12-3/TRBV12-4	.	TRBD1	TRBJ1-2	TGTGCCAGCAGCCTTGGGACAGGGAGTGGCTACACCTTC	CASSLGTGSGYTF
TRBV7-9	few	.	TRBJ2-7	TGTGCCAGCAGCTGGGACAACTCCTACGAGCAGTACTTC	CASSWDNSYEQYF
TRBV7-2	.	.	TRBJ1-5	TGTGCCAGCAGCTTCGCCGGTTTAGTTAGTCAGCCCCAGCATTTT	CASSFAGLVSQPQHF
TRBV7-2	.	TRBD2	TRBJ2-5	TGTGCCAGCAGCTTACAGAGCGGGACCGAGACCCAGTACTTC	CASSLQSGTETQYF
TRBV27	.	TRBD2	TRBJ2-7	TGTGCCAGCAGCCTGGCGGGAGGGCCGCACGAGCAGTACTTC	CASSLAGGPHEQYF
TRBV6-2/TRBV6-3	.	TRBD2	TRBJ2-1	TGTGCCAGCAGCCGAACGGGGACTAGCGGGAGGGGATATGAGCAGTTCTTC	CASSRTGTSGRGYEQFF
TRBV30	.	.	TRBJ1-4	TGTGCCTTACACAAGGGAGGGAGGACAACTAATGAAAAACTGTTTTTT	CALHKGGRTTNEKLFF